The rows below give T cell receptor beta chains drawn from one sample of a study of blood T cell repertoires in COVID-19. Here immunoSEQ multiplex PCR was the method, and the copy in TCRdb shows in-frame clones only, minus some. Here the sample spans roughly 72,000 clones, roughly 80% being singletons. The material sequenced was peripheral blood. These receptors were collected from a man between 65 and 80 years old who had recovered from COVID-19. Each CDR3 is given with its conserved first and last residue. The order of the fields is clone size, V gene, J gene, CDR3 length, D gene, CDR3 DNA, CDR3 protein. D genes are given only for firm matches. The listing skips clone size in some rows; elsewhere it reads once, few, many or a size class.

-	TRBV5-1	TRBJ2-4	15	TRBD2	TGCGCCAGCAGCTTGGGCAGCGGGAGAGTAAACATTCAGTACTTC	CASSLGSGRVNIQYF
-	TRBV6-5	TRBJ1-1	15	TRBD1	TGTGCCAGCAGTACCAGGACAGGGGGCCTCACTGAAGCTTTCTTT	CASSTRTGGLTEAFF
-	TRBV7-9	TRBJ2-2	15	TRBD1	TGTGCCAGCAGCTTAAGAGGGACAGGAACCGGGGAGCTGTTTTTT	CASSLRGTGTGELFF
-	TRBV6-5	TRBJ2-1	16	TRBD1	TGTGCCAGCAGTTACCTCCCGGGACAGGGGTTGAATGAGCAGTTCTTC	CASSYLPGQGLNEQFF
-	TRBV14	TRBJ2-2	16	TRBD2	TGTGCCAGCAGCCAAGTGGTGTCTAGCGGGCCGCGGGAGCTGTTTTTT	CASSQVVSSGPRELFF
-	TRBV6-2/TRBV6-3	TRBJ1-5	14	TRBD1	TGTGCCAGCAGCCTCGACAGGGGAAGTCAGCCCCAGCATTTT	CASSLDRGSQPQHF
few	TRBV6-2/TRBV6-3	TRBJ2-7	12	TRBD2	TGTGCCAGCAGTTACCGGGCTAGCGGGAGTGAGTTC	CASSYRASGSEF
few	TRBV29-1	TRBJ2-5	12	-	TGCAGCGCCCAGGCAGACCAAGAGACCCAGTACTTC	CSAQADQETQYF
-	TRBV29-1	TRBJ2-2	14	TRBD2	TGCAGCGTTTCCGGGACTAGTCCGAGCGGGGAGCTGTTTTTT	CSVSGTSPSGELFF
-	TRBV6-4	TRBJ1-2	12	-	TGTGCCAGCAGTGATAACGGGTATGGCTACACCTTC	CASSDNGYGYTF
-	TRBV19	TRBJ1-1	15	TRBD1	TGTGCCAGTAGTCTTCGGACAGGGGCGAACACTGAAGCTTTCTTT	CASSLRTGANTEAFF
-	TRBV4-3	TRBJ2-1	16	-	TGCGCCAGCAGCCGGTCTAGCCAACCAAGTCTAGATGAGCAGTTCTTC	CASSRSSQPSLDEQFF
few	TRBV30	TRBJ1-2	17	TRBD1	TGTGCCTGGAGTAAAAGGGGAAGTGACAGGGGGTTCTCTGGCTACACCTTC	CAWSKRGSDRGFSGYTF
-	TRBV28	TRBJ2-7	12	-	TGTGCCAGCAGTTTAGCAGGGTACGAGCAGTACTTC	CASSLAGYEQYF
-	TRBV5-1	TRBJ1-6	15	TRBD1	TGCGCCAGCAGCGCCGCGACAGGGGGTAATTCACCCCTCCACTTT	CASSAATGGNSPLHF
once	TRBV10-3	TRBJ2-2	14	TRBD1	TGTGCCATCAGTTCCGACAGGGCTACCGGGGAGCTGTTTTTT	CAISSDRATGELFF
once	TRBV18	TRBJ2-3	15	TRBD1	TGTGCCAGCTCACCCCGGACAGGGAGCACAGATACGCAGTATTTT	CASSPRTGSTDTQYF
-	TRBV9	TRBJ1-3	16	-	TGTGCCAGCAGCGTAGATCAGGGTTTCGCTGGAAACACCATATATTTT	CASSVDQGFAGNTIYF
-	TRBV6-5	TRBJ1-2	15	-	TGTGCCAGCAGTTACTCAGAGGGTATTGGGTATGGCTACACCTTC	CASSYSEGIGYGYTF
-	TRBV19	TRBJ2-1	16	-	TGTGCCAGTAGTATGAGGGTACATACGGCGGTCGATGAGCAGTTCTTC	CASSMRVHTAVDEQFF
-	TRBV6-1	TRBJ2-1	14	-	TGTGCCAGCAGTGAAGACTCGGCCTACAATGAGCAGTTCTTC	CASSEDSAYNEQFF
-	TRBV6-5	TRBJ2-4	15	-	TGTGCCAGCAGGACCACAGGGGACTTAGCAAACATTCAGTACTTC	CASRTTGDLANIQYF
-	TRBV27	TRBJ1-6	16	-	TGTGCCAGCAGTCCTCGGTGGAGCTCCTATAATTCACCCCTCCACTTT	CASSPRWSSYNSPLHF
once	TRBV14	TRBJ2-1	15	TRBD1	TGTGCCAGCAGCCATAGACAGGGGCAAAACAATGAGCAGTTCTTC	CASSHRQGQNNEQFF